Following are 26 T cell receptor beta chains from one sample sequenced in a study of cytomegalovirus exposure and HLA in healthy donors (dated 2017 in TCRdb). The library came from the immunoSEQ multiplex PCR assay. The multiplex PCR relied on a mix of 60 forward primers for TCR Vbeta segments and 13 reverse primers for TCR Jbeta segments. TCRdb provides this immuneACCESS table in a form limited to in-frame rearrangements. Some clones are lacking; in checked studies, under half of them reflect an unresolved V gene, and why the rest are absent is not known. This sample holds about 140,000 clones; over 75% were observed only once. The ten largest account for approximately 2.1% of the sample. The sample taken for sequencing was PBMCs. The source of these receptors is a man aged 25-45 years in good health and CMV-seronegative.

The V gene is TRBV10-2, the J gene TRBJ1-1, with no clear D. Germline V gene lookup returns CDR1 WSHSY and CDR2 SAAADI. Deletions cut 3 bases from V and 4 bases from J, with 12 bases between. This CDR3 spans 14 amino acids. CDR3 DNA: TGCGCCAGCAGTGATATAGCTGTGGGCACTGAAGCTTTCTTT. It is translated as CASSDIAVGTEAFF.

The rearrangement links TRBV4-2 to TRBJ2-3; 11 nucleotides match TRBD2. CDR1 and CDR2 (germline): LGHNA, YNFKEQ. Trimming removed 0 bases from V and 2 bases from J; junction bases left unmatched: 4. The CDR3 consists of 17 residues. The CDR3 reads CASSQDRLAGTTDTQYF. CDR3 DNA: TGTGCCAGCAGCCAAGACCGACTAGCGGGGACCACAGATACGCAGTATTTT.

The chain combines TRBV23-1 with TRBJ1-1; D is undetermined. TRBV23-1 is marked as an open reading frame, function uncertain. Trimming stripped 1 base from V and 5 bases from J, with 20 bases between. The CDR3 length is 17 residues. The DNA of the CDR3 is TGCGCCAGCAGTCAATTCGTACGGACTCCCAATGGAACTGAAGCTTTCTTT. Its translation is CASSQFVRTPNGTEAFF.

The chain recombines TRBV2 with TRBJ2-7; tentatively, D is TRBD1 (6 bases). Germline CDR1 and CDR2: SNHLY and FYNNEI. V lost 7 bases and J 1 base, leaving 11 bases between the germline ends. This CDR3 spans 13 amino acids. The CDR3 coding sequence is TGTGCCAGCACCAGACAGGATTCCTACGAGCAGTACTTC. Its translation is CASTRQDSYEQYF.

V usage is TRBV7-2 and J usage is TRBJ2-7; TRBD1 might be the D (6 bases). Germline V gene lookup returns CDR1 SGHTA and CDR2 FQGNSA. V lost 1 base and J 1 base, leaving 14 bases between the germline ends. This CDR3 has 16 residues. The CDR3 DNA reads as TGTGCCAGCAGCTTAGGAGGGGGATGGGGATCCTACGAGCAGTACTTC. Translating it yields CASSLGGGWGSYEQYF.

V usage is TRBV11-2 and J usage is TRBJ2-2; 9 bases fit TRBD1. CDR1 and CDR2 from the germline V gene are SGHAT and FQNNGV. The CDR3 extends over 18 amino acids. J was trimmed by 1 base and V by 5 bases; bases with no gene match: 11. This chain's CDR3 is CASSDRWLGQGNTGELFF. CDR3 in DNA: TGTGCCAGCAGCGATAGGTGGCTGGGACAGGGGAACACCGGGGAGCTGTTTTTT.

Concerning this clone: The junction does not match germline at one end; this may be a read error. V gene TRBV9 combines with J gene TRBJ1-5, with a possible D match to TRBD1 (6 bases). The CDR3 is 15 residues long. Germline V lookup: CDR1 SGDLS, CDR2 YYNGEE. CDR3 protein: CASSVYRVSNQPQNF. For the CDR3, the DNA is TGTGCCAGCAGCGTATACAGGGTGAGCAATCAGCCCCAGAATTTT.

The chain recombines TRBV28 with TRBJ1-2, with D possibly matching TRBD1 (5 bases). The V gene lost 2 bases and the J gene lost 8 bases, with 27 bases spanning the gap. The germline gives CDR1 MDHEN, CDR2 SYDVKM. CDR3 size: 18 residues. The chain's CDR3 is CASSLKYPGSVYYMGYTF. CDR3 nucleotide sequence: TGTGCCAGCAGTTTAAAATACCCAGGGTCGGTCTATTATATGGGCTACACCTTC.

The V gene is TRBV19, the J gene TRBJ1-6; 11 bases agree with TRBD1. CDR1 and CDR2 from the germline V gene are LNHDA and SQIVND (reference sequence). The length of the CDR3 is 14 residues. V gave up 6 bases and J gave up 9 bases; unmatched junction bases: 4. This CDR3 is CASRSGTGGSPLHF. In DNA, the CDR3 is TGTGCCAGTAGGTCCGGGACAGGGGGTTCACCCCTCCACTTT.

The genes are TRBV27 and TRBJ2-6, with 8 bases fitting TRBD1. CDR3 size: 18 residues. The germline V gene encodes CDR1 MNHEY and CDR2 SMNVEV (reference sequence). V lost 4 bases to trimming and J lost 4 bases; unmatched junction nucleotides: 12. Here the CDR3 DNA reads TGTGCCAGCAGTTCTTACCCCCGGACAGGGCACGGGGCCAACGTCCTGACTTTC. Amino acid sequence: CASSSYPRTGHGANVLTF.

This chain connects TRBV5-1 to TRBJ2-5; a possible D gene is TRBD2 (5 bases). Judging by the DNA end, TRBJ2-7 fits better; the J call may be wrong. The CDR3 totals 14 residues. Looked up from germline, CDR1 is SGHRS and CDR2 is YFSETQ. CDR3 amino acids: CASSYGLTKGEQYF. The CDR3 coding sequence is TGCGCCAGCAGCTACGGACTGACCAAGGGCGAGCAGTACTTC.

This clone was detected only a few times. The J gene is TRBJ2-7, the V gene TRBV28, with D perhaps TRBD1 (6 bases). The V gene lost 3 bases and the J gene lost 3 bases, with 9 bases spanning the gap. CDR3 length: 13 residues. The germline V gene encodes CDR1 MDHEN and CDR2 SYDVKM. CDR3 sequence: CASSFTGNYEQYF. CDR3 nucleotides: TGTGCCAGCAGTTTTACAGGGAACTACGAGCAGTACTTC.

The chain recombines TRBV5-4 with TRBJ2-7; 9 bases align to TRBD2. This CDR3 is built from 15 residues. Trimming removed 0 bases from V and 3 bases from J; junction bases left unmatched: 4. Germline values: CDR1 SGHNT, CDR2 YYREEE (reference sequence). The CDR3 loop is CASSLGLAGHYEQYF. DNA of the CDR3: TGTGCCAGCAGCTTGGGGCTAGCGGGGCACTACGAGCAGTACTTC.

The CDR3 sequence is CASSLETSGGYNEQFF. CDR3 coding DNA: TGCGCCAGCAGCTTGGAGACTAGCGGGGGCTACAATGAGCAGTTCTTC. The chain has TRBV5-1 and TRBJ2-1, with 12 bases lining up with TRBD2. Germline CDR1 reads SGHRS; CDR2 reads YFSETQ. V dropped 0 bases and J dropped 3; count of bases not matched to a gene: 1. The CDR3 loop spans 16 amino acids.

The chain has TRBV5-4 and TRBJ2-3; D is perhaps TRBD2 (5 bases). The CDR3 is 15 amino acids. Deletions cut 1 base from V and 0 bases from J, with 9 bases between. Per the germline V gene, CDR1 is SGHNT and CDR2 is YYREEE (reference sequence). Here the CDR3 reads CASSLSSGSTDTQYF. CDR3 sequence (DNA): TGTGCCAGCAGCTTGTCAAGCGGTAGCACAGATACGCAGTATTTT.

This clone occurred a few times. This chain joins TRBV27 and TRBJ2-5; 11 nucleotides align to TRBD1. The CDR3 is 16 residues long. Germline V lookup: CDR1 MNHEY, CDR2 SMNVEV (reference sequence). V lost 8 bases to trimming and J lost 5 bases; unmatched junction nucleotides: 13. This CDR3 reads CASAPLRTGGFETQYF. CDR3 DNA: TGTGCCAGCGCACCCCTTCGGACAGGGGGCTTCGAGACCCAGTACTTC.

The chain recombines TRBV28 with TRBJ2-7, with D perhaps matching TRBD2 (5 bases). Germline CDR1 is MDHEN and CDR2 is SYDVKM. The CDR3 spans 11 residues. Trimming took 7 bases from V and 7 from J, leaving 11 bases between them. The CDR3 is CASNSGGEQYF. The CDR3 coding sequence is TGTGCCAGCAACTCGGGCGGGGAGCAGTACTTC.

The rearrangement links TRBV4-1 to TRBJ2-3; D is undetermined. CDR1 MGHRA and CDR2 YSYEKL come from the germline V gene. V lost 0 bases and J 6 bases, leaving 13 bases between the germline ends. The CDR3 totals 15 residues. This CDR3 is CASSQDPTTMDTQYF. In DNA form, the CDR3 reads TGCGCCAGCAGCCAAGATCCCACAACGATGGATACGCAGTATTTT.

This clone showed up just a few times. V usage is TRBV6-4 and J usage is TRBJ2-7; a weak D match, TRBD2 (5 bases). Germline CDR1 and CDR2: MRHNA and SNTAGT. This CDR3 region has 13 residues. V shed 7 bases and J shed 2 bases, with 12 bases lying between them. DNA of the CDR3: TGTGCCAGCACCCTAACGAGGGCCTACGAGCAGTACTTC. Its translation is CASTLTRAYEQYF.

This clone was seen a handful of times. The chain employs TRBV4-2 and TRBJ2-3; TRBD2 matches 7 bases. CDR1 LGHNA and CDR2 YNFKEQ come from the germline V gene. V trimming: 4 bases; J trimming: 0 bases; junction bases outside the gene matches: 4. The CDR3 has 15 amino acids. CDR3: CASSPRGLSTDTQYF. In nucleotides, the CDR3 is TGTGCCAGCAGCCCCCGGGGACTAAGCACAGATACGCAGTATTTT.

This sequence joins TRBV6-5 and TRBJ2-7; 7 bases map to TRBD1. CDR1 is MNHEY and CDR2 is SVGAGI in the germline V gene. The junction had 10 bases not matched to a gene; V was cut back by 3 bases and J by 2 bases. CDR3 length: 16 residues. The CDR3 protein is CASSYNTGVFAYEQYF. The CDR3 DNA follows: TGTGCCAGCAGTTATAACACAGGGGTCTTCGCCTACGAGCAGTACTTC.

This clone occurred a few times. V usage is TRBV7-6 and J usage is TRBJ2-7, with 7 bases that match TRBD1. Germline lookup yields CDR1 SGHVS and CDR2 FNYEAQ. The CDR3 has 14 amino acids. Losses at the gene ends were 4 bases for V and 1 base for J; bases not matched to a gene: 4. Written as DNA, the CDR3 is TGTGCCAGCAGCTCACGGGACAGTTCCTACGAGCAGTACTTC. Translation gives CASSSRDSSYEQYF.

This sequence joins TRBV11-1 and TRBJ2-1; D is possibly TRBD2 (5 bases). The CDR3 consists of 15 residues. Germline V gene sequence: CDR1 SGHAT, CDR2 FQDESV (reference sequence). V lost 5 bases, J lost 5 bases, and 16 bases lay in between. This chain's CDR3 is CASSPRRIPDNEQFF. CDR3 bases: TGTGCCAGCAGCCCTAGGAGGATCCCCGACAATGAGCAGTTCTTC.

The V and J genes are TRBV12-5 and TRBJ1-5, with TRBD1 as a possible D gene (5 bases). The CDR3 runs 13 residues. Germline CDR1 is LGHNT and CDR2 is FRNRAP. V was cut by 9 bases and J by 3 bases, with 12 bases left in between. CDR3 residues: CASAGRINQPQHF. CDR3 nucleotides: TGTGCTAGCGCGGGACGGATCAATCAGCCCCAGCATTTT.

The V and J genes are TRBV9 and TRBJ2-3, with D perhaps matching TRBD2 (5 bases). Germline CDR1 is SGDLS and CDR2 is YYNGEE. The CDR3 length is 16 residues. V shed 4 bases and J shed 4 bases, with 19 bases lying between them. CDR3 protein: CASSHPTLDSSDTQYF. The CDR3, as DNA: TGTGCCAGCAGCCATCCTACTTTGGACTCATCAGATACGCAGTATTTT.

The V and J genes are TRBV28 and TRBJ1-4, with 7 bases identical to TRBD1. V gave up 3 bases and J gave up 7 bases; unmatched junction bases: 8. CDR1 MDHEN and CDR2 SYDVKM come from the germline V gene. CDR3 size: 15 residues. The CDR3 is CASSFRTGAREKLFF. The CDR3 nucleotides read TGTGCCAGCAGTTTCAGGACAGGAGCGCGTGAAAAACTGTTTTTT.